The text below deals with one TCR beta chain. Antigen specificity is unknown. Mismatch with germline at one junction end may stem from a read error. The data are from a study of breast tumors, draining lymph nodes, adjacent tissues. TCRdb redid the calling of the multiplex PCR reads with MiXCR, one entry per CDR3 protein. The sample yields 150,000 or so distinct CDR3 sequences, 30% to 40% seen once. Notes on the study in general: Luminal-like breast cancer showed significantly higher tumor–nontumor repertoire similarity than basal-like. Data fit most tumor T cells coming from lymph node, expanding in tumor. Tumors had less TCR diversity than lymph nodes, more than nontumor tissue. Tumor T cell lymph node origin was a supported hypothesis, not proven.

The lymph nodes were axillary draining lymph nodes from breast cancer patients. The TCR sequence derives from a female donor with breast cancer. Some clones in this sample may be carry-over from other donors' samples. The sequencing sample was made of axillary lymph node tissue.

The chain's CDR3 is CSAAQGGPGF. The CDR3 DNA is TGCAGTGCAGCCCAAGGGGGGCCGGGCTTC. The V call is TRBV20-1, the J call TRBJ2-7, with D possibly called TRBD1 or TRBD2 (6 bases each). Germline V CDR1 and CDR2: DFQATT, SNEGSKA (reference sequence). CDR3 size: 10 residues.